A single sample is the source of the 26 T cell receptor beta chains below, sequenced in a study of blood T cell repertoires in COVID-19. Sequencing was performed with immunoSEQ multiplex PCR; in TCRdb, only in-frame clones are kept and a portion is missing. The table shows approximately 66,000 clones, with just over 85% occurring only once. Sequences were obtained from peripheral blood. The receptors were gathered from a man between 45 and 60 years old with active COVID-19.

The rearrangement uses TRBV6-1 and TRBJ2-7; D may be TRBD1 (6 bases). Germline-derived CDR1 and CDR2 are MNHNS and SASEGT. The V end lost 3 bases, the J end lost 4 bases, and 13 bases lay between the germline ends. The CDR3 sequence is 14 residues long. The CDR3 coding sequence is TGTGCCAGCAGTGATTTGGGGGCAAGGTACGAGCAGTACGTC. It specifies CASSDLGARYEQYV.

J is TRBJ2-7 and V is TRBV7-8; 9 bases match TRBD1. Germline values: CDR1 SGHVS, CDR2 FQNEAQ. V trimming: 5 bases; J trimming: 6 bases; junction bases outside the gene matches: 8. CDR3 length: 14 amino acids. CDR3 sequence reads: CASSPSRDRAEQYF. CDR3 in DNA: TGTGCCAGCAGCCCGTCCCGGGACAGGGCCGAGCAGTACTTC. Combining the CDR3 with reference TRBV7-8 and TRBJ2-7 gives the whole variable domain GAGVSQSPRYKVAKRGQDVALRCDPISGHVSLFWYQQALGQGPEFLTYFQNEAQLDKSGLPSDRFFAERPEGSVSTLKIQRTQQEDSAVYLCASSPSRDRAEQYFGPGTRLTVT.

This clone showed up just a few times. The V gene is TRBV2, the J gene TRBJ1-6; 8 bases are a match to TRBD1. This CDR3 is built from 12 residues. V dropped 10 bases and J dropped 10; count of bases not matched to a gene: 6. Looked up from germline, CDR1 is SNHLY and CDR2 is FYNNEI. This CDR3 reads CAKGQGGSPLHF. The CDR3 region has the DNA TGTGCCAAAGGACAGGGTGGGTCACCCCTCCACTTT.

This chain connects TRBV6-2 or TRBV6-3 to TRBJ2-2; 7 nucleotides match TRBD2. Trimming removed 0 bases from V and 5 bases from J; junction bases left unmatched: 9. The CDR3 contains 17 residues. CDR1 is MNHEY, CDR2 SVGEGT, per germline. The CDR3 nucleotides read TGTGCCAGCAGTTACTCAGCGGGATTGATGTCGACCGGGGAGCTGTTTTTT. Translated: CASSYSAGLMSTGELFF.

The genes are TRBV11-1 and TRBJ1-4; weak D call: TRBD1 (5 bases). V was pared by 5 bases and J by 0 bases, with 10 bases between. Germline V gives CDR1 SGHAT, CDR2 FQDESV (reference sequence). The CDR3 totals 15 residues. The CDR3 bases are TGTGCCAGCAGCGTTTCGGGGGCAACTAATGAAAAACTGTTTTTT. It specifies CASSVSGATNEKLFF.

The chain recombines TRBV5-6 with TRBJ2-3; D gene ambiguous. Germline V gene lookup returns CDR1 SGHDT and CDR2 YYEEEE. The V gene lost 2 bases and the J gene lost 0 bases, with 10 bases spanning the gap. The CDR3 is 15 amino acids. CDR3 loop: CASSFGAQSTDTQYF. For the CDR3, the DNA is TGTGCCAGCAGCTTCGGAGCGCAGAGCACAGATACGCAGTATTTT.

This clone has more than one count but fewer than ten. The chain joins TRBV6-5 to TRBJ1-6; D is perhaps TRBD1 (6 bases). The length of the CDR3 is 14 residues. The V gene lost 2 bases and the J gene lost 6 bases, with 8 bases spanning the gap. The germline V gene encodes CDR1 MNHEY and CDR2 SVGAGI. The DNA for the CDR3 is TGTGCCAGCAGTTACAGACAGGTTAATTCACCCCTCCACTTT. Amino acids: CASSYRQVNSPLHF.

The gene calls are TRBV10-3 and TRBJ1-3; D perhaps matches TRBD1 (5 bases). The germline V gene encodes CDR1 ENHRY and CDR2 SYGVKD. The CDR3 loop spans 15 amino acids. Trimming took 3 bases from V and 2 from J, leaving 11 bases between them. CDR3 region: CAISDRTGAGNTIYF. The CDR3 DNA reads TGTGCCATCAGTGACCGAACGGGGGCTGGAAACACCATATATTTT.

The chain carries TRBV5-4 and TRBJ2-5; D is ambiguous. The V and J ends lost 4 bases and 3 bases respectively, with 10 bases between them. The CDR3 is 13 amino acids. Per the germline V gene, CDR1 is SGHNT and CDR2 is YYREEE (reference sequence). The CDR3 DNA reads TGTGCCAGCAGCCCTCCCGCGAAAGAGACCCAGTACTTC. Its protein is CASSPPAKETQYF.

V gene TRBV2 combines with J gene TRBJ1-2; D may be TRBD1 (5 bases). V gave up 7 bases and J gave up 4 bases, with 19 bases separating them. Germline V gives CDR1 SNHLY, CDR2 FYNNEI. The CDR3 length is 15 residues. The CDR3 coding sequence is TGTGCCAGCAATAGGGGCGGTGGGGAATCCTATGGCTACACCTTC. Translated: CASNRGGGESYGYTF.

This sequence joins TRBV9 and TRBJ1-1; D may be TRBD1 (5 bases). This CDR3 comprises 13 residues. Germline assignment: CDR1 SGDLS and CDR2 YYNGEE. V dropped 0 bases and J dropped 5 bases, with 8 bases sitting between them. The CDR3 DNA reads as TGTGCCAGCAGCGTAGGTGACAGAACTGAAGCTTTCTTT. As protein: CASSVGDRTEAFF.

The chain links TRBV27 to TRBJ2-2, with D tentatively TRBD1 (5 bases). This CDR3 has 15 residues. Germline CDR1 reads MNHEY; CDR2 reads SMNVEV (reference sequence). V lost 3 bases to trimming and J lost 1 base, with 9 bases between them. The CDR3 loop reads CASSLTERNTGELFF. CDR3 coding DNA: TGTGCCAGCAGTTTGACAGAAAGGAACACCGGGGAGCTGTTTTTT.

This clone was counted only a few times. This rearrangement joins TRBV4-1 to TRBJ1-6; D is undetermined. This CDR3 has 14 residues. Trimming cost V 0 bases and J 7 bases, with 7 bases left between them. Germline CDR1 and CDR2: MGHRA and YSYEKL. The CDR3 here is CASSQDRQNSPLHF. CDR3 coding DNA: TGCGCCAGCAGCCAAGACAGGCAGAATTCACCCCTCCACTTT.

The chain links TRBV5-1 to TRBJ2-7, with D possibly matching TRBD2 (6 bases). Germline loops: CDR1 SGHRS, CDR2 YFSETQ. This CDR3 spans 15 amino acids. The V and J ends lost 0 bases and 2 bases respectively, with 12 bases between them. This chain's CDR3 is CASSLGGGEAYEQYF. For the CDR3, the DNA is TGCGCCAGCAGCTTGGGAGGAGGGGAAGCCTACGAGCAGTACTTC.

The genes are TRBV12-5 and TRBJ2-1, with TRBD2 matching over 9 bases. The CDR3 is 15 residues long. Germline CDR1 reads LGHNT; CDR2 reads FRNRAP. J gave up 2 bases and V 5 bases, and 4 bases lay outside the gene matches. CDR3: CASGPRTSAYNEQFF. CDR3 nucleotides: TGTGCTAGTGGTCCCCGGACTAGCGCCTACAATGAGCAGTTCTTC.

V gene TRBV28 combines with J gene TRBJ1-5; tentative D call: TRBD1 (6 bases). CDR3 length: 17 amino acids. Trimming removed 5 bases from V and 7 bases from J, with 24 bases in between. The V gene's germline CDR1 is MDHEN and CDR2 SYDVKM. The CDR3 sequence is CASSRLGTGGGRQPQHF. The CDR3 bases are TGTGCCAGCAGTCGCCTCGGGACGGGGGGCGGCCGCCAGCCCCAGCATTTT.

The V gene is TRBV7-9, the J gene TRBJ1-1; tentatively, D is TRBD1 (6 bases). The CDR3 covers 14 residues. Trimming pared 1 base from V and 6 bases from J, leaving 12 bases between. The germline CDR1 and CDR2 sequences are SEHNR and FQNEAQ (reference sequence). CDR3 amino acids: CASSLVQGKAEAFF. The CDR3 region has the DNA TGTGCCAGCAGCTTAGTACAGGGAAAGGCTGAAGCTTTCTTT.

The count of this clone is one. The chain joins TRBV9 to TRBJ1-1; no clear D gene. CDR1 is SGDLS and CDR2 is YYNGEE in the germline V gene. The V end was cut by 3 bases, the J end by 0 bases, with 6 bases between. This CDR3 comprises 13 residues. The CDR3 DNA is TGTGCCAGCAGCGCTGGCATGAACACTGAAGCTTTCTTT. It translates to CASSAGMNTEAFF.

The chain joins TRBV6-1 to TRBJ1-5; D perhaps matches TRBD1 (5 bases). Deletions cut 0 bases from V and 7 bases from J, with 13 bases between. Germline loops: CDR1 MNHNS, CDR2 SASEGT. The CDR3 length is 15 residues. CDR3 loop: CASSEALAGHQPQHF. The CDR3 coding sequence is TGTGCCAGCAGTGAAGCGCTGGCGGGGCACCAGCCCCAGCATTTT.

V gene TRBV11-3 combines with J gene TRBJ2-2; TRBD1 aligns across 8 bases. Trimming removed 7 bases from V and 3 bases from J; junction bases left unmatched: 10. This CDR3 contains 16 residues. Germline V CDR1 and CDR2: SGHNT, YENEEA. This CDR3 is CASNRPGTGYTGELFF. In DNA, the CDR3 is TGTGCCAGCAACCGTCCCGGGACAGGATACACCGGGGAGCTGTTTTTT.

The sample holds one count of this clone. CDR3 region: CASIDRVRETQYF. CDR3 bases: TGTGCCAGCATCGACAGGGTCAGAGAGACCCAGTACTTC. This chain uses TRBV3-1 (or the pseudogene TRBV3-2) with TRBJ2-5; 7 bases are shared with TRBD1. Trimming removed 7 bases from V and 4 bases from J; junction bases left unmatched: 6. The germline V gene has CDR1 LGHDT and CDR2 YNNKEL (reference sequence). CDR3 size: 13 residues.

V is TRBV6-5 and J is TRBJ1-3; 7 bases line up with TRBD1. Germline V gene lookup returns CDR1 MNHEY and CDR2 SVGAGI. The junction had 6 bases not matched to a gene; V was cut back by 0 bases and J by 4 bases. The CDR3 consists of 16 residues. The CDR3 bases are TGTGCCAGCAGTTACTCGGCCAGGGGGACAGGAAACACCATATATTTT. It specifies CASSYSARGTGNTIYF.

The V and J genes are TRBV27 and TRBJ1-1, with D uncertain. Germline V gene data show CDR1 as MNHEY and CDR2 as SMNVEV (reference sequence). Between the trimmed V and J ends, which lost 8 bases and 1 base, there was a span of 17 bases. This CDR3 is built from 15 residues. CDR3 region: CASRTNENTNTEAFF. CDR3 DNA sequence: TGTGCCAGCCGTACGAACGAAAACACGAACACTGAAGCTTTCTTT.

The chain uses TRBV1 and TRBJ2-7; the D segment call TRBD2 is taken from the table without a DNA check. TRBV1 is listed as a pseudogene. This CDR3 spans 15 amino acids. CDR3 sequence (DNA): TGCACCAGCAGCCAACGCGGTCAAGCGGGTCGGGAGCAGTACGTC. Amino acid sequence: CTSSQRGQAGREQYV.

The rearrangement uses TRBV6-4 and TRBJ1-2; 9 nucleotides match TRBD1. The CDR3 consists of 16 residues. V shed 0 bases, J shed 6 bases, and the junction held 8 bases outside the gene matches. Germline CDR1 is MRHNA and CDR2 is SNTAGT. In DNA, the CDR3 is TGTGCCAGCAGTGACTCGACTGGGACAGGGTACCATGGCTACACCTTC. It is translated as CASSDSTGTGYHGYTF.

This clone was seen a few times. The chain uses TRBV11-2 and TRBJ1-3; 7 nucleotides agree with TRBD1. Unmatched junction bases numbered 11, after V lost 7 bases and J lost 2 bases. The CDR3 covers 16 residues. The germline V gene has CDR1 SGHAT and CDR2 FQNNGV. The CDR3 DNA is TGTGCCAGCACCGGGACAGTCGGGTCCCCTGGAAACACCATATATTTT. Translated: CASTGTVGSPGNTIYF.